A selection of T cell receptor beta chains follows, all from one sample in a study of T cells in localized non-small cell lung cancer. TCRdb's copy holds only in-frame clones and misses some; the assay was immunoSEQ multiplex PCR. This sample has 41,000 or so clones; roughly 90% occur once, and the top ten carry 2% to 3%. The material was peripheral blood, obtained before any cancer treatment. Receptor source: a female donor aged 60 or older with stage I squamous cell lung carcinoma. Both conserved end residues are part of each CDR3. A D gene is named only where the DNA matches it firmly. Some rows have no size entry. The others give once, few or many, or a class for an expanded clone.

size	V	J	D	DNA	CDR3
.	TRBV27	TRBJ2-7	.	TGTGCCAGCAGTTTATCGGTCAGGGGCACCTCCTACGAGCAGTACTTC	CASSLSVRGTSYEQYF
.	TRBV4-3	TRBJ2-7	TRBD2	TGCGCCAGCAGCCAGGCGGGAGTGTACGAGCAGTACTTC	CASSQAGVYEQYF
.	TRBV5-1	TRBJ2-3	.	TGCGCCAGCAGCTTAAGGACGGCAGATAGCACAGATACGCAGTATTTT	CASSLRTADSTDTQYF
.	TRBV4-3	TRBJ1-6	.	TGCGCCAGCAGCCAAGGACCCGGGACTGGCTCCTATAATTCACCCCTCCACTTT	CASSQGPGTGSYNSPLHF
.	TRBV12-5	TRBJ1-1	TRBD1	TGTGCTAGTGGTTTGATACAGGGGCGCAGGGGCACTGAAGCTTTCTTT	CASGLIQGRRGTEAFF
few	TRBV29-1	TRBJ2-5	.	TGCAGCGGGGGGGAGGAGACCCAGTACTTC	CSGGEETQYF
.	TRBV2	TRBJ2-3	TRBD2	TGTGCCAGCAGTCCCCAGAAAGCGGGAGTAGATACGCAGTATTTT	CASSPQKAGVDTQYF
.	TRBV7-9	TRBJ1-2	TRBD1	TGTGCCAGCAGCTTGGGGGACAGGGAGGCCTATGGCTACACCTTC	CASSLGDREAYGYTF
.	TRBV21-1	TRBJ1-2	.	TGTGCCAGCAGCAAGTGTGTCAAATCAGGGGACGAATCCCCTTATGGCTACACCTTC	CASSKCVKSGDESPYGYTF
.	TRBV11-2	TRBJ2-7	.	TGTGCCAGCAGCTTAGAAGACTCCCCTACGTCGGAGCAGTACTTC	CASSLEDSPTSEQYF
.	TRBV2	TRBJ1-3	TRBD1	TGTGCCAGCATGGGGACAGGGACCGGAAACACCATATATTTT	CASMGTGTGNTIYF
few	TRBV15	TRBJ2-3	.	TGTGCCACCAGCAGAGGGATTGAGGCCACAGATACGCAGTATTTT	CATSRGIEATDTQYF
.	TRBV12-5	TRBJ2-7	.	TGTGCTAGTGGTTTGGGACAGTACTACGAGCAGTACTTC	CASGLGQYYEQYF
once	TRBV2	TRBJ2-7	TRBD2	TGTGCCAGCATACCAAGATGGACTAGCGGCTCCTACGAGCAGTACTTC	CASIPRWTSGSYEQYF
.	TRBV6-5	TRBJ2-1	.	TGTGCCACTGGTGCTTCCGATGAGCAGTTCTTC	CATGASDEQFF
.	TRBV2	TRBJ2-3	TRBD2	TGTGCCAGCAGTGAAGCCCATAGCGGGAGAGTGACAGATACGCAGTATTTT	CASSEAHSGRVTDTQYF
.	TRBV7-2	TRBJ2-6	.	TGTGCCAGCAGCTTACAGGGCCCTGGGGCCAACGTCCTGACTTTC	CASSLQGPGANVLTF
once	TRBV7-8	TRBJ1-1	.	TGTGCCAGCACCCGACAAGGACTCGGGAACACTGAAGCTTTCTTT	CASTRQGLGNTEAFF
.	TRBV28	TRBJ1-5	TRBD1	TGTGCCAGCAGTTTCCCGTTAACGACAGGGATTAGCAATCAGCCCCAGCATTTT	CASSFPLTTGISNQPQHF
.	TRBV30	TRBJ2-2	.	TGTGCCTGGAGTGTACATCGTGGCGACGGGGAGCTGTTTTTT	CAWSVHRGDGELFF
.	TRBV11-3	TRBJ2-1	TRBD2	TGTGCCAGCAGCTTAGGTCCCGGGGGGAGACATGAGCAGTTCTTC	CASSLGPGGRHEQFF
.	TRBV4-3	TRBJ2-3	.	TGCGCCAGCAGCCAAGATTCCCGCACAGATACGCAGTATTTT	CASSQDSRTDTQYF
.	TRBV6-4	TRBJ2-2	.	TGTGCCAGCAGCAGGGGAGGAACCGGGGAGCTGTTTTTT	CASSRGGTGELFF
.	TRBV11-2	TRBJ2-7	.	TGTGCCAGCAGCTTAGGGCCGGGGAGCTCCTACGAGCAGTACTTC	CASSLGPGSSYEQYF
.	TRBV19	TRBJ2-7	.	TGTGCCAGTAGTCAGCGGCCGCCCTACGAGCAGTACTTC	CASSQRPPYEQYF
medium-sized	TRBV7-8	TRBJ2-7	.	TGTGCCAGCAGCCCCGGGCCTACTGCTCTCTCCTACGAGCAGTACTTC	CASSPGPTALSYEQYF
.	TRBV19	TRBJ2-1	TRBD2	TGTGCCAGTAGTGCTCCTCGAGAGCGGGAGGTAGGAGAGCAGTTCTTC	CASSAPREREVGEQFF
.	TRBV5-4	TRBJ2-1	TRBD2	TGTGCCAGCAGCCATGGCGGGAGTCCCCTATACAATGAGCAGTTCTTC	CASSHGGSPLYNEQFF
.	TRBV9	TRBJ2-6	.	TGTGCCAGCAGCGTAGCTAGGGCTGGGGCCAACGTCCTGACTTTC	CASSVARAGANVLTF
.	TRBV29-1	TRBJ1-2	.	TGCAGCGTTGAAGATCTCAAAGGGTATCGTGGCTACACCTTC	CSVEDLKGYRGYTF
.	TRBV6-5	TRBJ1-5	.	TGTGCCAGCAGTTGGGTGAGAAATCAGCCCCAGCATTTT	CASSWVRNQPQHF
.	TRBV6-4	TRBJ2-1	.	TGTGCCAGCAGTGGTAAGCTAAATGAGCAGTTCTTC	CASSGKLNEQFF
.	TRBV9	TRBJ2-1	.	TGTGCCAGCAGCATACAAGGGGCGCTCAATGAGCAGTTCTTC	CASSIQGALNEQFF
.	TRBV7-9	TRBJ2-7	.	TGTGCCAGCAGCCACTCTCACGAGCAGTACTTC	CASSHSHEQYF
.	TRBV11-2	TRBJ2-5	TRBD1	TGTGCCAGCAGCTTAACGACCGGGACAGAAGAGACCCAGTACTTC	CASSLTTGTEETQYF
.	TRBV7-2	TRBJ2-1	.	TGTGCCAGCAGCTCATTTGTCGTCAATGAGCAGTTCTTC	CASSSFVVNEQFF
once	TRBV6-6	TRBJ2-3	TRBD2	TGTGCCAGCACCGACCGGGACTATCCACTCCCGCAGTATTTT	CASTDRDYPLPQYF
.	TRBV7-2	TRBJ2-2	.	TGTGCCAGCAGCTTAGCGGTTACTTCCACCGGGGAGCTGTTTTTT	CASSLAVTSTGELFF
.	TRBV18	TRBJ2-2	.	TGTGCCACTCGCTGGACTGGGGCCGGGGAGCTGTTTTTT	CATRWTGAGELFF
.	TRBV7-2	TRBJ1-5	.	TGTGCCAGCAGCTTAATACGGCAAAATCAGCCCCAGCATTTT	CASSLIRQNQPQHF
.	TRBV10-2	TRBJ1-5	.	TGCGCCAGCAGAGAGGGGTGGTGGAATCAGCCCCAGCATTTT	CASREGWWNQPQHF
.	TRBV27	TRBJ2-5	TRBD2	TGTGCCAGCAGTTCTCGCCTAGCGGGAGGGCCTCGAGAGACCCAGTACTTC	CASSSRLAGGPRETQYF
.	TRBV7-8	TRBJ1-2	.	TGTGCCAGCAGCTTATACAGGGTGGATGGCTACACCTTC	CASSLYRVDGYTF
.	TRBV21-1	TRBJ2-7	.	TGTGCCAGCAGCAAACCGCCGGGAGGGCCCGGTCACGAGCAGTACTTC	CASSKPPGGPGHEQYF
.	TRBV7-3	TRBJ1-2	TRBD1	TGTGCCAGCAGCCCCCTCGCAGGGGGCTATGGCTACACCTTC	CASSPLAGGYGYTF
once	TRBV19	TRBJ1-4	TRBD1	TGTGCCAGTAGAATCCCGGGACAGGTTAATGAAAAACTGTTTTTT	CASRIPGQVNEKLFF
.	TRBV19	TRBJ2-6	.	TGTGCCAGTAGTATCGGGGACGGTCGCTCTGGGGCCAACGTCCTGACTTTC	CASSIGDGRSGANVLTF
.	TRBV27	TRBJ2-3	.	TGTGCCAGCAAGTGGTTGGCTACAGCTAGCACAGATACGCAGTATTTT	CASKWLATASTDTQYF
few	TRBV4-3	TRBJ2-7	TRBD2	TGCGCCAGCAGCCAAGAGGGAGGGATCCGCTCCTACGAGCAGTACTTC	CASSQEGGIRSYEQYF
.	TRBV19	TRBJ2-5	TRBD2	TGTGCCAGTAAAGGTAGCGGGAGTCCCGTGGAGACCCAGTACTTC	CASKGSGSPVETQYF
once	TRBV5-1	TRBJ1-4	TRBD1	TGCGCCAGCAGCTTGGGGGGACAGGGAGGTGAAAAACTGTTTTTT	CASSLGGQGGEKLFF
.	TRBV2	TRBJ2-5	TRBD2	TGTGCCAGCAGTCGACTAGCGGGTAAAGAGACCCAGTACTTC	CASSRLAGKETQYF